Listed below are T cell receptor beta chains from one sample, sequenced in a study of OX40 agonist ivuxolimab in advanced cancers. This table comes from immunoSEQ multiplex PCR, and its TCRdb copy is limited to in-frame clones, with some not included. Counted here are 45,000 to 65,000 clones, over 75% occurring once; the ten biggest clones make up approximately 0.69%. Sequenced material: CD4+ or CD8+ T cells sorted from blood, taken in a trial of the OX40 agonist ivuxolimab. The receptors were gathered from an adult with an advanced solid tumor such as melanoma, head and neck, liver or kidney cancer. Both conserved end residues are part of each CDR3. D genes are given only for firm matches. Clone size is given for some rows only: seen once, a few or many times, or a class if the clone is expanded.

TGCGCCAGCAGCTCCCGACTAGCGGGGGCTAGCACAGATACGCAGTATTTT,CASSSRLAGASTDTQYF,TRBD2,-,TRBJ2-3,TRBV5-1
TGTGCCAGCAGGGCCGACGGTGAGCAGTTCTTC,CASRADGEQFF,-,-,TRBJ2-1,TRBV6-5
TGTGCCAGCAGCTTAACGGGTGGCCCACAAGAGACCCAGTACTTC,CASSLTGGPQETQYF,-,-,TRBJ2-5,TRBV7-3
TGTGCCAGCAGTCGGGACCTTTTAAGTACCGGGGAGCTGTTTTTT,CASSRDLLSTGELFF,-,-,TRBJ2-2,TRBV6-1
TGTGCTAGTGGGAAGCCGACTAGCGGGGGCCCCACAGATACGCAGTATTTT,CASGKPTSGGPTDTQYF,TRBD2,-,TRBJ2-3,TRBV12-5
TGCAGCGTTCCGGATACAGGGGACTATGGCTACACCTTC,CSVPDTGDYGYTF,TRBD1,once,TRBJ1-2,TRBV29-1
TGCGCCAGCAGCTTGGAAGAGACCCAGTACTTC,CASSLEETQYF,-,few,TRBJ2-5,TRBV5-1
TGTGCCAGCAGCAGAAGTACAGGAGTCTCTGGGGCCAACGTCCTGACTTTC,CASSRSTGVSGANVLTF,-,-,TRBJ2-6,TRBV9
TGCGCCAGCAGCTCCACAGGGACCGCCGGCTATGGCTACACCTTC,CASSSTGTAGYGYTF,-,-,TRBJ1-2,TRBV5-1
TGTGCCAGCAGGGAGCGGGGGGGTTCAGATACGCAGTATTTT,CASRERGGSDTQYF,TRBD2,-,TRBJ2-3,TRBV6-1
TGCGCCAGCAGCTTGGGGACAGGGGGTAGGGAGACCCAGTACTTC,CASSLGTGGRETQYF,TRBD1,-,TRBJ2-5,TRBV5-1
TGTGCCAGCAGCGTAGACAGTAACTATGGCTACACCTTC,CASSVDSNYGYTF,-,-,TRBJ1-2,TRBV9
TGCAGGGTTGGGGAGTTCAATGAGCAGTTCTTC,CRVGEFNEQFF,-,-,TRBJ2-1,TRBV20-1
TGTGCCAGTAGTCAGCAGACAACTAATGAAAAACTGTTTTTT,CASSQQTTNEKLFF,-,-,TRBJ1-4,TRBV19
TGTGCCAGCAGCGCTAGCGGGACCCAGTACTTC,CASSASGTQYF,TRBD2,once,TRBJ2-5,TRBV7-8
TGTGCCAGCAGTGTCGGCGGGGGGAGCACAGATACGCAGTATTTT,CASSVGGGSTDTQYF,TRBD2,once,TRBJ2-3,TRBV6-1